This T cell receptor beta chain was obtained from a study of monozygotic twins with inflammatory bowel disease. CDR1 and CDR2 (germline): LGHNT, FRNRAP. The CDR3 runs to 15 residues. Per donor, about 2.4 ml of blood was collected and frozen. Template switching appended UMIs that held a 6-nucleotide sample barcode. Two nested PCRs, around 16 and 10 cycles, amplified TCRalpha and TCRbeta cDNA. TCRdb reanalyzed the 5' RACE reads and collapses them to one entry per CDR3 protein, without DNA. Its clone listing holds roughly 320,000 distinct CDR3 sequences. Sequencing input: blood. This sequence joins TRBV12-5 and TRBJ2-7; TCRdb's D call of TRBD1 is untestable without DNA. This clonotype was obtained from a human donor with ulcerative colitis or Crohn's disease, or a healthy co-twin of an affected twin (not recorded which). The chain's CDR3 is CAPRKPRDRVHEQYF.